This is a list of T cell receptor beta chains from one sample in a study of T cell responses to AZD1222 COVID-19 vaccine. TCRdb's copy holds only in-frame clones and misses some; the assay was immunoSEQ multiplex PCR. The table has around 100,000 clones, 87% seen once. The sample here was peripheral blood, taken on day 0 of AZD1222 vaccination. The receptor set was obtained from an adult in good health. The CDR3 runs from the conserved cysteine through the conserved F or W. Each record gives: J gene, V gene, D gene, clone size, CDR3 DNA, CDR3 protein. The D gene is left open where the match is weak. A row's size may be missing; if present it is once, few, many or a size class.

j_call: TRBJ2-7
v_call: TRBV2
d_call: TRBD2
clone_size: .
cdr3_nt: TGTGCCAGCAGTGGTCCAGCGGGGGGCTACGAGCAGTACTTC
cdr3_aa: CASSGPAGGYEQYF

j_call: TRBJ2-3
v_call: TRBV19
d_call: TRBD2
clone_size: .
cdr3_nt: TGTGCCAGTAGTATCCAGCGGGGGGGATCAGATACGCAGTATTTT
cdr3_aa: CASSIQRGGSDTQYF

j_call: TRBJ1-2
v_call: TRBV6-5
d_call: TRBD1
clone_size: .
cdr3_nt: TGTGCCGTAGACAGGGACAAAGATAGAAACTATGGCTACACCTTC
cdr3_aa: CAVDRDKDRNYGYTF

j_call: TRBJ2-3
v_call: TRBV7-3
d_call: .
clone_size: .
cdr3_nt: TGTGCCAGCAGCTTAAGGGGGTGGGATACGCAGTATTTT
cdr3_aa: CASSLRGWDTQYF

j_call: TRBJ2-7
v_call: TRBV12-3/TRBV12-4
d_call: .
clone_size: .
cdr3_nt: TGTGCCAGCAGTTTGGGACAAGGGTTGCAGGGCTTC
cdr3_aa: CASSLGQGLQGF

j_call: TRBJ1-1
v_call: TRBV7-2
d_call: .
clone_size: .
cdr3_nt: TGTGCCAGCAGCACCTACCCGACAGGTGCTAACACTGAAGCTTTCTTT
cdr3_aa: CASSTYPTGANTEAFF

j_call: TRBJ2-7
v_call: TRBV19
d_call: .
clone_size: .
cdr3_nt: TGTGCCAGTAGGAAACGTACGGACGGCACCTACGAGCAGTACTTC
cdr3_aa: CASRKRTDGTYEQYF

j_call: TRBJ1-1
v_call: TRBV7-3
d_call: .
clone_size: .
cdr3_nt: TGTGCCAGCAGCTTACAGGGGAACACTGAAGCTTTCTTT
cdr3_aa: CASSLQGNTEAFF

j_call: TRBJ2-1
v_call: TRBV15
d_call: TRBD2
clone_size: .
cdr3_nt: TGTGCCACCAGCAGAGATCTTATCAGCGGGGGGGCCGCAGATGAGCAGTTCTTC
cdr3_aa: CATSRDLISGGAADEQFF

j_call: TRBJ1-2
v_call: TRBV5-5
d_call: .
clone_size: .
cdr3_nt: TGTGCCAGCAGGGTTTCGGGACAAGAGAGCGACTACACCTTC
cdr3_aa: CASRVSGQESDYTF

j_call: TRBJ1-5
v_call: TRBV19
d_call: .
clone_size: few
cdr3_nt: TGTGCCAGTAGCCGTCCCCCTCAGCCCCAGCATTTT
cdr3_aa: CASSRPPQPQHF

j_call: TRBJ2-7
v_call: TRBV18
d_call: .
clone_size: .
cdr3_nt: TGTGCCAGCTCACCCGACAGGGAGGAGAGAAACGAGCAGTACTTC
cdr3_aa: CASSPDREERNEQYF

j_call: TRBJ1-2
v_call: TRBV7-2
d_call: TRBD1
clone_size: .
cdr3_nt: TGTGCCAGCAGCTTAAAGGCGGGACAGGGATTGAACACCTTC
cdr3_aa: CASSLKAGQGLNTF